A selection of T cell receptor beta chains follows, all from one sample in a study of T cell repertoires in cytomegalovirus infection. One entry per CDR3 protein, called by TCRdb with MiXCR from the reads. Seen here are approximately 600,000 distinct CDR3 sequences, almost 40% observed once, and the top ten hold around 48%. These receptors have no identified antigens. The input for sequencing was cultured PBMCs, taken from culture after CMV antigen stimulation. These receptors all come from a human donor in good health (CMV status not recorded). Some clones in this sample may be carry-over from other donors' samples. The CDR3 runs from the conserved cysteine through the conserved F or W. D genes are given only for firm matches. Size tells how often a clone was seen (once, few, many) or the class of an expanded clone, and some rows leave it out.

d_call clone_size j_call v_call cdr3_nt cdr3_aa
TRBD1 few TRBJ2-7 TRBV7-2 TGTGCCAGCAGCCAACAGCCCGGGACAGGGGTCTACGAGCAGTACTTC CASSQQPGTGVYEQYF
. . TRBJ2-7 TRBV12-5 TGTGCTAGTGGTTTGGTCACCGGGACGATCTACGAGCAGTACTTC CASGLVTGTIYEQYF
. . TRBJ1-3 TRBV7-2 TGTGCCAGCAGCCCTCTGGGAGGGTATGCTGGAAACACCATATATTTT CASSPLGGYAGNTIYF
TRBD1 . TRBJ1-4 TRBV27 TGTGCCAGCATGGACCCCGGGACAGGGAGGGAAAAACTGTTTTTT CASMDPGTGREKLFF
TRBD2 . TRBJ2-5 TRBV4-2 TGTGCCAGCAGCCGACGAGCGGGGCCAGGAGAGACCCAGTACTTC CASSRRAGPGETQYF
. few TRBJ2-7 TRBV7-8 TGTGCCAGCAGCTTAGCCTTAGGGGACTACGAGCAGTACTTC CASSLALGDYEQYF
TRBD1 . TRBJ2-7 TRBV6-2/TRBV6-3 TGTGCCAGCAGTCAAAGGGGGCTTCGAGGGAACGAGCAGTACTTC CASSQRGLRGNEQYF
TRBD2 . TRBJ2-7 TRBV6-2/TRBV6-3 TGTGCCAGCAGTTCAAGCGGGAGGAATAGGTACGAGCAGTACTTC CASSSSGRNRYEQYF
. . TRBJ2-5 TRBV12-3/TRBV12-4 TGTGCCAGCAGTTTACGGGTACAGGTGTATCCAGAGACCCAGTACTTC CASSLRVQVYPETQYF
. . TRBJ1-2 TRBV28 TGTGCCAGCGGAATTCCAGGGAACTATGGCTACACCTTC CASGIPGNYGYTF
. . TRBJ1-1 TRBV19 TGTGCCAGTAGTATCGGGAGCCCTATGAACACTGAAGCTTTCTTT CASSIGSPMNTEAFF
. once TRBJ1-1 TRBV27 TGTGCCAGCAGTTTATCCCCCGTTGGGAACACTGAAGCTTTCTTT CASSLSPVGNTEAFF
TRBD1 . TRBJ1-1 TRBV19 TGTGCCAGTAGTCGGGCCTTCAGGGGGACAAGTAACACTGAAGCTTTCTTT CASSRAFRGTSNTEAFF
TRBD1 . TRBJ1-2 TRBV6-5 TGTGCCAGCAGCCCCTTTCGACAGGGAGCTGGCTACACCTTC CASSPFRQGAGYTF
. . TRBJ1-2 TRBV4-1 TGCGCCAGCAGCCAAGTGAGGGGTAACGGCTACACCTTC CASSQVRGNGYTF
TRBD2 few TRBJ2-3 TRBV6-2/TRBV6-3 TGTGCCAGCAGTTACTCGAGTCGAAGGCAGCGGGGGGATCCAGATACGCAGTATTTT CASSYSSRRQRGDPDTQYF
. few TRBJ2-2 TRBV7-9 TGTGCCAGCAGCCGCGGCTGGGACACTGGGGAGCTGTTTTTT CASSRGWDTGELFF
. . TRBJ1-1 TRBV7-8 TGTGCCAGCAGCTTAGCTGACCCGGGGGTCACTGAAGCTTTCTTT CASSLADPGVTEAFF
. . TRBJ2-2 TRBV2 TGTGCCAGCATTTTGCGCCCGAACACCGGGGAGCTGTTTTTT CASILRPNTGELFF
. once TRBJ1-1 TRBV12-3/TRBV12-4 TGTGCCAGCAGTTTCGCTCTGACAGCCGTCCGTGGTAGTGAAGCTTTCTTT CASSFALTAVRGSEAFF
TRBD2 . TRBJ2-3 TRBV10-3 TGTGCCATCAGCGGGGGGGGGAACACAGATACGCAGTATTTT CAISGGGNTDTQYF
. few TRBJ1-1 TRBV6-2/TRBV6-3 TGTGCCAGCAGCCTACGTTGGCAGGGTGAAGCTTTCTTT CASSLRWQGEAFF
. . TRBJ2-5 TRBV6-1 TGTGCCAGCAGTGATGGCCAGGACCAAGAGACCCAGTACTTC CASSDGQDQETQYF
. . TRBJ2-5 TRBV6-1 TGTGCCAGCAAATTGGGGGGATTACAAGAGACCCAGTACTTC CASKLGGLQETQYF
. few TRBJ1-2 TRBV28 TGTGCCAGCAGTTCGGTCGGGGTGCCGGCTTCTCATGATAACTATGGCTACACCTTC CASSSVGVPASHDNYGYTF
. . TRBJ2-2 TRBV20-1 TGCAGTGCTAGAGGCGGCACCGGGGAGCTGTTTTTT CSARGGTGELFF
. . TRBJ2-1 TRBV7-2 TGTGCCAGCAGCTTAAGAGGGTTTGATCAGTTCTTC CASSLRGFDQFF
. . TRBJ2-1 TRBV6-8 TGTGCCAGCAGCCCACATCGCCTCTCCTACAATGAGCAGTTCTTC CASSPHRLSYNEQFF
. many TRBJ2-5 TRBV7-2 TGTGCCAGCAGCTTAGGGGTAGGGGAGACCCAGTACTTC CASSLGVGETQYF
. . TRBJ1-6 TRBV7-9 TGTGCCAGCAGCCTCAAGGGGGGGAGTAGGACCCTCCACTTT CASSLKGGSRTLHF
. few TRBJ2-5 TRBV7-8 TGTGCCAGCAGGATCGACCCCGGCCCCAGGGAGACCCAGTACTTC CASRIDPGPRETQYF
TRBD2 few TRBJ2-1 TRBV7-9 TGTGCCAGCGGCGATCGGGGGGGGAATGAGCAGTTCTTC CASGDRGGNEQFF
TRBD1 . TRBJ1-2 TRBV7-9 TGTGCCAGCAGCTCCGACAGGGGATACTATGGCTACACCTTC CASSSDRGYYGYTF
. . TRBJ2-7 TRBV12-3/TRBV12-4 TGTGCCAGCAGCCTGGCTAGCGAGTACACCTACGAGCAGTACTTC CASSLASEYTYEQYF
. few TRBJ1-2 TRBV19 TGTGCCAGTCGCGGGGGTGCTAACTATGGCTACACCTTC CASRGGANYGYTF
. . TRBJ2-6 TRBV5-1 TGCGCCAGCAGCCCGGACACCCCTGGGGCCAACGTCCTGACTTTC CASSPDTPGANVLTF
. few TRBJ1-1 TRBV11-2 TGTGCCAGCAGCTTAGTAGGGGGGGGGATCATGAACACTGAAGCTTTCTTT CASSLVGGGIMNTEAFF
. . TRBJ1-5 TRBV12-3/TRBV12-4 TGTGCCAGCAGTTACGGACGCTATCAGCCCCAGCATTTT CASSYGRYQPQHF
TRBD1 . TRBJ1-6 TRBV7-2 TGTGCCAGCAGCGGCAGGGGGGACAATTCACCCCTCCACTTT CASSGRGDNSPLHF
. few TRBJ2-5 TRBV6-8 TGTGCCAGCAGAAGGGACTTCCTCCAAGAGACCCAGTACTTC CASRRDFLQETQYF
. . TRBJ2-7 TRBV6-2/TRBV6-3 TGTGCCAGCAGGCTGGGGACACCCTACGAGCAGTACTTC CASRLGTPYEQYF
TRBD1 . TRBJ2-7 TRBV6-1 TGTGCCAGCAGTGAAACGGACAGGGCCTACGAGCAGTACTTC CASSETDRAYEQYF
TRBD1 few TRBJ1-4 TRBV4-1 TGCGCCAGCAGCCAGTCCACAGGGGCCGGTAATGAAAAACTGTTTTTT CASSQSTGAGNEKLFF
TRBD1 . TRBJ1-5 TRBV7-6 TGTGCCAGCAGCCCCGGCAGGGGGGCGGGCAATCAGCCCCAGCATTTT CASSPGRGAGNQPQHF
. . TRBJ2-7 TRBV10-3 TGTGCCATCGGAGCGGGTTTGGACGAGCAGTACTTC CAIGAGLDEQYF
TRBD1 few TRBJ2-7 TRBV7-2 TGTGCCAGCAGCCGGGACAGGGCCGCCGAGCAGTACTTC CASSRDRAAEQYF
TRBD2 . TRBJ2-5 TRBV7-9 TGTGCCAGCAGCCTCCCCGAGCGGGCAGCGGGGTTGCAAGAGACCCAGTACTTC CASSLPERAAGLQETQYF
TRBD2 once TRBJ2-1 TRBV5-4 TGTGCCAGCAGCGGACCACTGGGGCGGGAGGGCAATGAGCAGTTCTTC CASSGPLGREGNEQFF
. many TRBJ2-3 TRBV7-2 TGTGCCACCAAGGGGGGGAGGGATACAGATACGCAGTATTTT CATKGGRDTDTQYF